A selection of T cell receptor beta chains follows, all from one sample in a study of CD8+ T cells in alopecia areata. Assay: immunoSEQ multiplex PCR; the TCRdb copy retains only in-frame clones and omits some. In the table there are some 200,000 clones, roughly 62% of which are singletons. Sequences were derived from CD8+ T cells sorted from blood, sampled at week 24, from a patient treated with tofacitinib. The source of these receptors is a human donor with alopecia areata. Both conserved end residues are part of each CDR3. A D gene is named only where the DNA matches it firmly. Size tells how often a clone was seen (once, few, many) or the class of an expanded clone, and some rows leave it out.

CDR3 DNA: TGTGCCAGCAGCGGGCCGGACAGACGGTCCGGGGAGCTGTTTTTT
CDR3 protein: CASSGPDRRSGELFF
J gene: TRBJ2-2
clone size: NA
D gene: NA
V gene: TRBV5-7

CDR3 DNA: TGCAGCGCCCCCTTAAAGGGGGAGGGGGTGCAGTATTTT
CDR3 protein: CSAPLKGEGVQYF
J gene: TRBJ2-3
clone size: NA
D gene: NA
V gene: TRBV29-1

CDR3 DNA: TGTGCCTGGAGCGGAACCCCAGGGCTCTCCTACGAGCAGTACTTC
CDR3 protein: CAWSGTPGLSYEQYF
J gene: TRBJ2-7
clone size: NA
D gene: NA
V gene: TRBV30

CDR3 DNA: TGTGCCAGCAGTTTATGGGGGGCGAGCACAGATACGCAGTATTTT
CDR3 protein: CASSLWGASTDTQYF
J gene: TRBJ2-3
clone size: few
D gene: NA
V gene: TRBV27

CDR3 DNA: TGTGCCACCAGTTCGACAGGGTTGAACACTGAAGCTTTCTTT
CDR3 protein: CATSSTGLNTEAFF
J gene: TRBJ1-1
clone size: NA
D gene: TRBD1
V gene: TRBV15

CDR3 DNA: TGTGCCTGGAGTGGGGCACTAGCGGAATACGAGCAGTACTTC
CDR3 protein: CAWSGALAEYEQYF
J gene: TRBJ2-7
clone size: NA
D gene: TRBD2
V gene: TRBV30

CDR3 DNA: TGTGCCAGCAGCCCTCCAGCTTTCTCCTACGAGCAGTACTTC
CDR3 protein: CASSPPAFSYEQYF
J gene: TRBJ2-7
clone size: NA
D gene: NA
V gene: TRBV7-9

CDR3 DNA: TGCAGCGTTGAACACCAAGACACAGATACGCAGTATTTT
CDR3 protein: CSVEHQDTDTQYF
J gene: TRBJ2-3
clone size: few
D gene: NA
V gene: TRBV29-1

CDR3 DNA: TGTGCCTGTTCTCAGGGGAGTCTGAACACCGGGGAGCTGTTTTTT
CDR3 protein: CACSQGSLNTGELFF
J gene: TRBJ2-2
clone size: once
D gene: NA
V gene: TRBV30

CDR3 DNA: TGTGCCAGCAGCTGGGGCAGTCCGGGGAACACTGAAGCTTTCTTT
CDR3 protein: CASSWGSPGNTEAFF
J gene: TRBJ1-1
clone size: NA
D gene: NA
V gene: TRBV5-6

CDR3 DNA: TGTGCCAGCAGCTTACCGACAGTGAACACTGAAGCTTTCTTT
CDR3 protein: CASSLPTVNTEAFF
J gene: TRBJ1-1
clone size: NA
D gene: NA
V gene: TRBV5-6

CDR3 DNA: TGTGCCAGCGCTCCAGGAGCTAACTATGGCTACACCTTC
CDR3 protein: CASAPGANYGYTF
J gene: TRBJ1-2
clone size: NA
D gene: NA
V gene: TRBV27

CDR3 DNA: TGCGCCAGCAGGACCCACACTGAAGCTTTCTTT
CDR3 protein: CASRTHTEAFF
J gene: TRBJ1-1
clone size: NA
D gene: NA
V gene: TRBV5-1

CDR3 DNA: TGTGCCACCCCCGGACTAGTTGATACGCAGTATTTT
CDR3 protein: CATPGLVDTQYF
J gene: TRBJ2-3
clone size: few
D gene: TRBD2
V gene: TRBV2

CDR3 DNA: TGTGCCAGCAGCTTACGGGAGATAACCTACGAGCAGTACTTC
CDR3 protein: CASSLREITYEQYF
J gene: TRBJ2-7
clone size: NA
D gene: NA
V gene: TRBV5-6

CDR3 DNA: TGTGCCAGCAAGTGGTTGGCACAGGACTATAATTCACCCCTCCACTTT
CDR3 protein: CASKWLAQDYNSPLHF
J gene: TRBJ1-6
clone size: NA
D gene: NA
V gene: TRBV2

CDR3 DNA: TGCGCCAGCAGCTTGCCTGACAGACTTATCCAAGAGACCCAGTACTTC
CDR3 protein: CASSLPDRLIQETQYF
J gene: TRBJ2-5
clone size: NA
D gene: NA
V gene: TRBV5-1

CDR3 DNA: TGTGCCTGGAGTGTGGGGGGCCCGGGGGGCTACACCTTC
CDR3 protein: CAWSVGGPGGYTF
J gene: TRBJ1-2
clone size: NA
D gene: NA
V gene: TRBV30

CDR3 DNA: TGCGCCAGCAACATGGCTAGCGGGGGGGAAGGCACAGATACGCAGTATTTT
CDR3 protein: CASNMASGGEGTDTQYF
J gene: TRBJ2-3
clone size: NA
D gene: TRBD2
V gene: TRBV23-1

CDR3 DNA: TGCGCCAGCAGCCCCAAAAATCCAGGGAACACTGAAGCTTTCTTT
CDR3 protein: CASSPKNPGNTEAFF
J gene: TRBJ1-1
clone size: NA
D gene: NA
V gene: TRBV5-1

CDR3 DNA: TGCGCCAGCAGCCCAAGGCCCGAGGGACCTCCTGGTAATTCACCCCTCCACTTT
CDR3 protein: CASSPRPEGPPGNSPLHF
J gene: TRBJ1-6
clone size: NA
D gene: NA
V gene: TRBV5-1

CDR3 DNA: TGCGCCAGCAGCCATCGTAGTGGGGACGAGCAGTTCTTC
CDR3 protein: CASSHRSGDEQFF
J gene: TRBJ2-1
clone size: NA
D gene: NA
V gene: TRBV4-1

CDR3 DNA: TGTGCCAGCAGTGAATCGAGGCAGGGACGGGCGCCCCTCCACTTT
CDR3 protein: CASSESRQGRAPLHF
J gene: TRBJ1-6
clone size: NA
D gene: NA
V gene: TRBV2

CDR3 DNA: TGCGCCAGCAGCCACCGGGTGGGAGAGACCCAGTACTTC
CDR3 protein: CASSHRVGETQYF
J gene: TRBJ2-5
clone size: NA
D gene: NA
V gene: TRBV4-1

CDR3 DNA: TGCGCCAGCAGCTCCCGGGGGGAGAACACAGATACGCAGTATTTT
CDR3 protein: CASSSRGENTDTQYF
J gene: TRBJ2-3
clone size: NA
D gene: TRBD2
V gene: TRBV9

CDR3 DNA: TGTGCCTGGATCGTAGGGGGTTTCGCAGATACGCAGTATTTT
CDR3 protein: CAWIVGGFADTQYF
J gene: TRBJ2-3
clone size: NA
D gene: NA
V gene: TRBV30

CDR3 DNA: TGCAGCGTTGATTGGGGCACCCCCTACGAGCAGTACTTC
CDR3 protein: CSVDWGTPYEQYF
J gene: TRBJ2-7
clone size: NA
D gene: NA
V gene: TRBV29-1

CDR3 DNA: TGTGCCAGCAGCGGTCAGGGGAACACTGAAGCTTTCTTT
CDR3 protein: CASSGQGNTEAFF
J gene: TRBJ1-1
clone size: NA
D gene: NA
V gene: TRBV9

CDR3 DNA: TGTGCCTGGAGTTGGGGTCGAAATCAGCCCCAGCATTTT
CDR3 protein: CAWSWGRNQPQHF
J gene: TRBJ1-5
clone size: NA
D gene: NA
V gene: TRBV30

CDR3 DNA: TGTGCTAGTGGTTTGGTAAGGTCCGGGACAGGGTACGTCGGGGAGCAGTACTTC
CDR3 protein: CASGLVRSGTGYVGEQYF
J gene: TRBJ2-7
clone size: NA
D gene: TRBD1
V gene: TRBV12-5

CDR3 DNA: TGTGCCAGCAGCTCAGGCGGGGCCGGCAATGAGCAGTTCTTC
CDR3 protein: CASSSGGAGNEQFF
J gene: TRBJ2-1
clone size: few
D gene: NA
V gene: TRBV7-2

CDR3 DNA: TGTGCCAGCAGCCAAGGGGGGGCGAGCAGGAATGAGCAGTTCTTC
CDR3 protein: CASSQGGASRNEQFF
J gene: TRBJ2-1
clone size: NA
D gene: NA
V gene: TRBV4-2

CDR3 DNA: TGCAGTGCTATGGTAGATGGCTACACCTTC
CDR3 protein: CSAMVDGYTF
J gene: TRBJ1-2
clone size: once
D gene: NA
V gene: TRBV20-1

CDR3 DNA: TGTGCTAGTGGTCTCCCACTTACAGGGAGCTCCTACAATGAGCAGTTCTTC
CDR3 protein: CASGLPLTGSSYNEQFF
J gene: TRBJ2-1
clone size: NA
D gene: NA
V gene: TRBV12-5

CDR3 DNA: TGTGCCAGCAGTTTCCCCGGCGCGCGGACCCAGTACTTC
CDR3 protein: CASSFPGARTQYF
J gene: TRBJ2-5
clone size: NA
D gene: NA
V gene: TRBV27

CDR3 DNA: TGTGCCAGCAGTGAGGGACAGATAAAGCCTACAAACATTCAGTACTTC
CDR3 protein: CASSEGQIKPTNIQYF
J gene: TRBJ2-4
clone size: NA
D gene: TRBD1
V gene: TRBV2

CDR3 DNA: TGTGCCTGGAGTGGGGTAACCGGGGAGCTGTTTTTT
CDR3 protein: CAWSGVTGELFF
J gene: TRBJ2-2
clone size: few
D gene: NA
V gene: TRBV30

CDR3 DNA: TGTGCCTGGACTCAGACCCGACAGGGGCTAGCGGGGGGTATATACCAAGAGACCCAGTACTTC
CDR3 protein: CAWTQTRQGLAGGIYQETQYF
J gene: TRBJ2-5
clone size: NA
D gene: TRBD2
V gene: TRBV30

CDR3 DNA: TGTGCCAGCAGCCCCGACACCGGGGAGCTGTTTTTT
CDR3 protein: CASSPDTGELFF
J gene: TRBJ2-2
clone size: once
D gene: NA
V gene: TRBV5-6

CDR3 DNA: TGCAGCGGCAAGAGGGATCACACTGAAGCTTTCTTT
CDR3 protein: CSGKRDHTEAFF
J gene: TRBJ1-1
clone size: NA
D gene: NA
V gene: TRBV29-1

CDR3 DNA: TGTGCCAGCAGTCCAACCGGGACAGGGGGCCACGAGCAGTACTTC
CDR3 protein: CASSPTGTGGHEQYF
J gene: TRBJ2-7
clone size: NA
D gene: TRBD1
V gene: TRBV7-6

CDR3 DNA: TGTGCCAGCAGCTGTTCGCCCCGCCGGTACGAGCAGTACTTC
CDR3 protein: CASSCSPRRYEQYF
J gene: TRBJ2-7
clone size: NA
D gene: NA
V gene: TRBV7-4

CDR3 DNA: TGTGCCATCAGTGCGGGAGGGACAGGGGACTACGAGCAGTACTTC
CDR3 protein: CAISAGGTGDYEQYF
J gene: TRBJ2-7
clone size: NA
D gene: TRBD1
V gene: TRBV10-3

CDR3 DNA: TGTGCCAGCAGCCAGGGGAGACTAGCGGGGTTGGGAGATACGCAGTATTTT
CDR3 protein: CASSQGRLAGLGDTQYF
J gene: TRBJ2-3
clone size: few
D gene: TRBD2
V gene: TRBV4-2